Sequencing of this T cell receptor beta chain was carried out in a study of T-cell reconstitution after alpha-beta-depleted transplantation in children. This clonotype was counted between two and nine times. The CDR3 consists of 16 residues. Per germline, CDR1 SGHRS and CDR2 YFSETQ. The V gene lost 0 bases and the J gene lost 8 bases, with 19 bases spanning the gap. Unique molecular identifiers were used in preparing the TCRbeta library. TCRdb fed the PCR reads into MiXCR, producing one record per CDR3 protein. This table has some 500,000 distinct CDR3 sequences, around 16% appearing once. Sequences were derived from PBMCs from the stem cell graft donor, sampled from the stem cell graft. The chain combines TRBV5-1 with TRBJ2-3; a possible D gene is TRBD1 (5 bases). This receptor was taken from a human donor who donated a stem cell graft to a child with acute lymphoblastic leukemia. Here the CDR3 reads CASSLGVRVLLSTQYF. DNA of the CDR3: TGCGCCAGCAGCTTGGGAGTCAGGGTTCTCCTTTCTACGCAGTATTTT.